Presented here are 2 T cell receptor beta chains from one specimen sequenced in a study of blood T cell repertoires in COVID-19. Sequencing was performed with immunoSEQ multiplex PCR; in TCRdb, only in-frame clones are kept and a portion is missing. Of 140,000 to 150,000 clones in the sample, 75% to 90% were seen once. Material for sequencing was peripheral blood. The receptors derive from a man aged 18 to 35 with COVID-19, enrolled during active disease.

The V gene is TRBV7-2, the J gene TRBJ2-2, with 13 bases lining up with TRBD2. The CDR3 length is 15 residues. J lost 7 bases, V lost 5 bases, and 4 bases had no gene match. The germline CDR1 and CDR2 sequences are SGHTA and FQGNSA. DNA for the CDR3: TGTGCCAGCAGCGTACTAGCGGGAGGGCGCGGGGAGCTGTTTTTT. Translated, it gives CASSVLAGGRGELFF.

CDR3 sequence: CASSLLAGELNEQFF. CDR3 bases: TGTGCCAGCTCCCTTCTAGCGGGAGAGCTAAATGAGCAGTTCTTC. The chain is built from TRBV18 and TRBJ2-1; 10 bases are a match to TRBD2. Trimming removed 6 bases from V and 7 bases from J; junction bases left unmatched: 9. CDR3 size: 15 residues. Germline V lookup: CDR1 KGHSH, CDR2 LQKENI. Looking up the rest from reference TRBV18 and TRBJ2-1 gives the full variable domain: NAGVMQNPRHLVRRRGQEARLRCSPMKGHSHVYWYRQLPEEGLKFMVYLQKENIIDESGMPKERFSAEFPKEGPSILRIQQVVRGDSAAYFCASSLLAGELNEQFFGPGTRLTVL.